What follows is one T cell receptor beta chain and its context. Its antigen is not identified. This CDR3 is built from 13 residues. V dropped 1 base and J dropped 5 bases, with 8 bases sitting between them. The germline V gene encodes CDR1 SGHVS and CDR2 FNYEAQ. Time point defined: recipient sample about 28 days before transplant, after cytoreduction. This entry belongs to a study of T cell clonotyping in hematopoietic cell transplantation. Study background: Pretransplant recipient samples were taken after cytoreduction. Notes on the study in general: After transplant, recipient diversity fell while pathologically expanded clonotypes grew through day 180. CD4 and CD8 repertoire contributions could not be separated without sorting. At the given depth, recipient repertoires were over 97% de novo clonotypes.

Clones were sequenced by immunoSEQ multiplex PCR, and TCRdb holds only the in-frame ones, with some missing. The sample carries tens of thousands of clones, around 83% recorded once. The clonotype comes from a woman in her sixties with acute myeloid leukemia. Some clones in this sample may be carry-over from other donors' samples. This rearrangement joins TRBV7-6 to TRBJ2-5; perhaps TRBD2 as D (5 bases). Sequenced material: peripheral blood mononuclear cells, taken before stem cell transplant. In DNA form, the CDR3 reads TGTGCCAGCAGCTTAGGAACGGGGGAGACCCAGTACTTC. Protein product: CASSLGTGETQYF.